The entry below describes one T cell receptor beta chain. Its antigen remains unknown. Looked up from germline, CDR1 is SGHRS and CDR2 is YFSETQ. The CDR3 has 12 residues. The germline V and J ends were trimmed by 4 bases and 1 base, with 5 bases remaining between them. This sample was taken from a study of shared clonotypes between healthy human individuals. Study-wide results and caveats: Apart from blood, nothing was sampled; tissue repertoires likely differ.

Every subset's genomic DNA went evenly onto several immunoSEQ plates. Each replicate PCR on the sorted subsets used 200 to 250 ng DNA (approximately 33,000 T cell genomes). Profiling relied on immunoSEQ multiplex PCR, and the TCRdb table lists in-frame clones only, not all of them. The sample has 2 million to 2.5 million clones, more than 90% seen once. This sequence was found in a man younger than 35 in good health. The gene calls are TRBV5-1 and TRBJ2-5; no firm D call. Sequenced sample: naive CD4+ T cells sorted from blood. The subset is: CD45RA+ positively selected. The CDR3 is CASSRVQETQYF. CDR3 sequence (DNA): TGCGCCAGCAGCAGAGTCCAAGAGACCCAGTACTTC.